This T cell receptor (beta chain) was sequenced for a study of radiation and T cells in renal cell carcinoma. Time point: blood 2 weeks post-SBRT. The treatment denotes: 15 Gy SBRT to primary tumor, nephrectomy 4 weeks later. The patient's renal cell carcinoma had clear cell pathology. Data came from immunoSEQ multiplex PCR; TCRdb stores just in-frame clones and leaves some out. Of more than 65,000 clones listed, approximately 86% are singletons. Per germline, CDR1 SGHAT and CDR2 FQNNGV. J was trimmed by 5 bases and V by 3 bases; bases with no gene match: 7. The CDR3 spans 15 residues. The sequences come from blood, collected from a patient whose treatment included radiotherapy and nephrectomy. The TCR sequence derives from a woman between 50 and 59 years old with renal cell carcinoma. V gene TRBV11-2 combines with J gene TRBJ1-5; the match to TRBD1 covers 7 bases. The CDR3 here is CASSFFGRGDQPQHF. CDR3 in DNA: TGTGCCAGCAGCTTTTTTGGCAGGGGGGATCAGCCCCAGCATTTT.